The 7 T cell receptor beta chains below were found in one sample sequenced in a study of control samples from healthy donors and cancer patients. Data came from immunoSEQ multiplex PCR; TCRdb stores just in-frame clones and leaves some out. The sample has some 150,000 clones; 91% are singletons. The sequencing sample was made of blood. The receptors derive from a woman in her twenties or thirties in good health.

This chain uses TRBV5-4 with TRBJ1-2; 9 bases fit TRBD1. CDR3 length: 15 residues. Trimming at V came to 0 bases and at J to 5 bases, leaving 5 bases not matched to a gene. In germline, CDR1 is SGHNT, CDR2 YYREEE (reference sequence). The CDR3 DNA sequence: TGTGCCAGCAGCTTGGGGATGACAGGGGGATATGGCTACACCTTC. Translation: CASSLGMTGGYGYTF.

This chain connects TRBV4-1 to TRBJ2-3, with 11 bases aligning to TRBD2. Losses at the gene ends were 1 base for V and 2 bases for J; bases not matched to a gene: 2. Germline V gene sequence: CDR1 MGHRA, CDR2 YSYEKL. The CDR3 length is 16 residues. Here the CDR3 DNA reads TGCGCCAGCAGCCAAGTTAGCGGGAGGGTCACAGATACGCAGTATTTT. Its protein product is CASSQVSGRVTDTQYF.

The CDR3 loop reads CASSYQGSYGYTF. As DNA, the CDR3 is TGTGCCAGCAGTTACCAGGGAAGCTATGGCTACACCTTC. The chain links TRBV6-5 to TRBJ1-2; TRBD1 is a possible D gene (5 bases). There are 13 residues in the CDR3. CDR1 and CDR2 (germline): MNHEY, SVGAGI. Trimming removed 2 bases from V and 4 bases from J, with 8 bases in between.

This rearrangement joins TRBV11-3 to TRBJ1-6; TRBD1 agrees at 7 bases. The germline CDR1 and CDR2 sequences are SGHNT and YENEEA. With V trimmed by 5 bases and J by 11 bases, 6 bases remained unmatched. The CDR3 covers 13 residues. CDR3 in amino acids: CASSPDRIAPLHF. CDR3 nucleotides: TGTGCCAGCAGCCCGGACAGGATAGCACCCCTCCACTTT.

The V and J genes are TRBV27 and TRBJ2-7, with 8 bases that match TRBD2. The germline V gene encodes CDR1 MNHEY and CDR2 SMNVEV (reference sequence). V dropped 7 bases and J dropped 0; count of bases not matched to a gene: 5. This CDR3 spans 14 amino acids. CDR3 nucleotide sequence: TGTGCCAGCACCAGCGGGAGCGGCTCCTACGAGCAGTACTTC. Its translation: CASTSGSGSYEQYF.

V is TRBV19 and J is TRBJ1-2; a possible D gene is TRBD1 (5 bases). This CDR3 is 15 amino acids long. CDR1 is LNHDA, CDR2 SQIVND, per germline (reference sequence). The V gene lost 6 bases and the J gene lost 2 bases, with 16 bases spanning the gap. The CDR3, as DNA: TGTGCCAGTAGACCCGATCACCGGGACAACTATGGCTACACCTTC. Encoded protein: CASRPDHRDNYGYTF.

V usage is TRBV3-1 (or the pseudogene TRBV3-2) and J usage is TRBJ2-7; TRBD1 might be the D (6 bases). From germline, CDR1 is LGHDT and CDR2 YNNKEL (reference sequence). Trimming took off 4 bases at V and 4 bases at J, with 8 bases between the two ends. The CDR3 sequence is 12 residues long. Here the CDR3 DNA reads TGTGCCAGCAGCCCCAGGGGTTACGAGCAGTACTTC. Translation gives CASSPRGYEQYF.